This TCR beta chain was documented in a study of CXCR4 blockade with PD-1 therapy in pancreatic cancer. Patients who provided the archived tumor blocks had not received neoadjuvant therapy before surgery. This clone was counted only a few times. The antigen remains unidentified. General study findings and limits: Tumors were clonally expanded, mean around 0.14 versus 0.05 in healthy blood. Sequencing covered TCRbeta chains only, not alpha chains.

Assay: immunoSEQ multiplex PCR; the TCRdb copy retains only in-frame clones and omits some. The sample has about 760 clones; under 45% are singletons. The CDR3 totals 14 residues. The germline V and J ends were trimmed by 7 bases and 7 bases, with 17 bases remaining between them. The chain carries TRBV6-7 and TRBJ2-1; D is undetermined. TRBV6-7 is known as an ORF, though its function is uncertain. The clonotype originates from a human donor with pancreatic ductal adenocarcinoma. Sequencing was performed on tumor tissue. The CDR3 DNA sequence: TGTGCCAGCACCTTTGGGTCGGGTATGAATGAGCAGTTCTTC. Translated: CASTFGSGMNEQFF.